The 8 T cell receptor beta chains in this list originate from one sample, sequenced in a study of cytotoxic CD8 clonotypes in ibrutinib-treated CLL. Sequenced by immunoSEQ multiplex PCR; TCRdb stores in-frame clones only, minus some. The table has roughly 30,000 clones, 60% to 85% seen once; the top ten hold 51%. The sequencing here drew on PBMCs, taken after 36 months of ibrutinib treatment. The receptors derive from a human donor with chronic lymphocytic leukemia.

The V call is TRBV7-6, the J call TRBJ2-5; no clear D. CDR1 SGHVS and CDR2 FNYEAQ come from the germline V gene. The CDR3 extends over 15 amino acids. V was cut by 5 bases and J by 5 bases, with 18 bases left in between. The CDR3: CASSSEVSGAETQYF. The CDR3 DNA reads TGTGCCAGCAGCAGCGAGGTATCGGGTGCCGAGACCCAGTACTTC.

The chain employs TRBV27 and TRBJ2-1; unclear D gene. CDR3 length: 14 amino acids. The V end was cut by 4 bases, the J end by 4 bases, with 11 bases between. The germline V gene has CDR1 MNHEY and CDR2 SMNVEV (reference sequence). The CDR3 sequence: CASSSFGPYNEQFF. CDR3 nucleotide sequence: TGTGCCAGCAGTTCTTTCGGGCCTTACAATGAGCAGTTCTTC.

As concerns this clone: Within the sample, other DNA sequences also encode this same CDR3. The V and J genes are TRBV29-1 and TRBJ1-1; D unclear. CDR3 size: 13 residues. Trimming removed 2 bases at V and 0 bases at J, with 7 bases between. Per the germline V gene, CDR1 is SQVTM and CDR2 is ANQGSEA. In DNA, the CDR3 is TGCAGCGTTGAAAACTTACTGAACACTGAAGCTTTCTTT. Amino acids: CSVENLLNTEAFF.

CDR3 coding DNA: TGTGCCAGCAGGGACACCGGGACATCTGGAAACACCATATATTTT. Residues: CASRDTGTSGNTIYF. The rearrangement uses TRBV6-5 and TRBJ1-3; a possible D gene is TRBD1 (6 bases). CDR1 and CDR2 (germline): MNHEY, SVGAGI. The CDR3 runs to 15 residues. Trimming shortened V by 6 bases and J by 1 base, and 13 bases separated the two germline ends.

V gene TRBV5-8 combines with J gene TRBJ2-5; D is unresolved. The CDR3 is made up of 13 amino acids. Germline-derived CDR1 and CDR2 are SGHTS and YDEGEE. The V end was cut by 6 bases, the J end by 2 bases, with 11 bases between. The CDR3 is CASNFDLQETQYF. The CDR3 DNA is TGTGCCAGCAATTTTGACTTGCAAGAGACCCAGTACTTC.

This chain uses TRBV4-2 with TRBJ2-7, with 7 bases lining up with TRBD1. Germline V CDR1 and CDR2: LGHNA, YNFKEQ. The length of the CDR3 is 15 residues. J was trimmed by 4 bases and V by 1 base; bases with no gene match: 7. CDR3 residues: CASSQGQGSSYEQYF. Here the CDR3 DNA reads TGTGCCAGCAGCCAAGGACAGGGTTCGAGTTACGAGCAGTACTTC.

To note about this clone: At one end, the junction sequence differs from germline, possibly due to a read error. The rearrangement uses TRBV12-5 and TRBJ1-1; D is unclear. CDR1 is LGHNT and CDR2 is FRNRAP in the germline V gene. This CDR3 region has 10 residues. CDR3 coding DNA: TGTGCTAGTGGGCTAACTGGAGCTTTCTTT. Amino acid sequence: CASGLTGAFF.

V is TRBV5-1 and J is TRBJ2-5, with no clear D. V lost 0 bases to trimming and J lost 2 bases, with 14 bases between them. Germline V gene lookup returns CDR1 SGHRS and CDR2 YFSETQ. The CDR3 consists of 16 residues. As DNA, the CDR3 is TGCGCCAGCAGCTTGGCCCTGGTATCAGCGCAAGAGACCCAGTACTTC. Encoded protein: CASSLALVSAQETQYF.